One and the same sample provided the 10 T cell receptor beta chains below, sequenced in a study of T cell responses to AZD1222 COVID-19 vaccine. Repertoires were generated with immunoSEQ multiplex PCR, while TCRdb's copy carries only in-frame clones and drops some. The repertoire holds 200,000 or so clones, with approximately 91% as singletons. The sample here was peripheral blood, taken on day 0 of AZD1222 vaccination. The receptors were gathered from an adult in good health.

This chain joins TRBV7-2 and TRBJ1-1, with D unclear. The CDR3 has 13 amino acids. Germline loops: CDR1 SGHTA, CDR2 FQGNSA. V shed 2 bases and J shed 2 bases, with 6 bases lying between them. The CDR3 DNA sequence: TGTGCCAGCAGCTTACCAGGAAACACTGAAGCTTTCTTT. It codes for CASSLPGNTEAFF.

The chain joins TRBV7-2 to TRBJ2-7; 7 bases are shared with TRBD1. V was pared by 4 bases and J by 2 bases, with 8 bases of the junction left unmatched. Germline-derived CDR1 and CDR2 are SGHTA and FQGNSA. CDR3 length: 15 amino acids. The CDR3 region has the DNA TGTGCCAGCAGCTATTTACAGGGGACCCCCTACGAGCAGTACTTC. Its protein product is CASSYLQGTPYEQYF.

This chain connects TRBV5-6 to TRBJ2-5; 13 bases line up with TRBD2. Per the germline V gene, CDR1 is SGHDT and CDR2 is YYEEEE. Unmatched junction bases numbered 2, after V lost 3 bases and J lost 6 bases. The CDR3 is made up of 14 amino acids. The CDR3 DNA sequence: TGTGCCAGCAGCTGGACTAGCGGGAGCAAGACCCAGTACTTC. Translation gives CASSWTSGSKTQYF.

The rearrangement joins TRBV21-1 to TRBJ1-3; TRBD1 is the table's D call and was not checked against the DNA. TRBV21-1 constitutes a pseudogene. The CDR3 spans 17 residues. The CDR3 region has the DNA TGTGCCAGCAGCAAAGATTGTGAAGGCGACAGAGGAGACACCATATATTTT. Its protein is CASSKDCEGDRGDTIYF.

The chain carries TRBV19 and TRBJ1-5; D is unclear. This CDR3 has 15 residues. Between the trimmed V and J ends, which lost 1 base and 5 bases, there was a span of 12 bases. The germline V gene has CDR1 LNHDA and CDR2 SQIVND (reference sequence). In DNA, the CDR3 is TGTGCCAGTAGTATAGGTGGAGAGGGCGATCAGCCCCAGCATTTT. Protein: CASSIGGEGDQPQHF.

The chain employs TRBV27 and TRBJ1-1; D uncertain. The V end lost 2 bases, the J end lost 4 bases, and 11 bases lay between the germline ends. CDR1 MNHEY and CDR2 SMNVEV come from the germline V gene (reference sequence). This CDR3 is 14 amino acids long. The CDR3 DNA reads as TGTGCCAGCAGTTTAGTGGGATTTCGCACTGAAGCTTTCTTT. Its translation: CASSLVGFRTEAFF.

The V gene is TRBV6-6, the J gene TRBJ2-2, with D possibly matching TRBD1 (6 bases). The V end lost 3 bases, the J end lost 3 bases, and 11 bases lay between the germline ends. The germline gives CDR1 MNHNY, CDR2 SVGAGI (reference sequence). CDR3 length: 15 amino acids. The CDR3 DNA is TGTGCCAGCAGTTATGGAGAGGGGGACACCGGGGAGCTGTTTTTT. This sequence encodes CASSYGEGDTGELFF.

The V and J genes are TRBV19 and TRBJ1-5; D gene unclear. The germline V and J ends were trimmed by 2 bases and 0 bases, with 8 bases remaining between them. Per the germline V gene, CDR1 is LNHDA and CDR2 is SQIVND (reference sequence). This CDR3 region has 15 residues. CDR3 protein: CASSISGVSNQPQHF. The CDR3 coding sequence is TGTGCCAGTAGTATAAGCGGGGTTAGCAATCAGCCCCAGCATTTT.

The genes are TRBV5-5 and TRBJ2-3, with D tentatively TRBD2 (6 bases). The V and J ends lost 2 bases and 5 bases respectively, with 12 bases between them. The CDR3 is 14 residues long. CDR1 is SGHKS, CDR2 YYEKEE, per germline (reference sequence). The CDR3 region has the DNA TGTGCCAGCAGCTTCGCGGGGCTCGGAGATACGCAGTATTTT. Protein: CASSFAGLGDTQYF. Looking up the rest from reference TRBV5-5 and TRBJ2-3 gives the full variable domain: DAGVTQSPTHLIKTRGQQVTLRCSPISGHKSVSWYQQVLGQGPQFIFQYYEKEERGRGNFPDRFSARQFPNYSSELNVNALLLGDSALYLCASSFAGLGDTQYFGPGTRLTVL.

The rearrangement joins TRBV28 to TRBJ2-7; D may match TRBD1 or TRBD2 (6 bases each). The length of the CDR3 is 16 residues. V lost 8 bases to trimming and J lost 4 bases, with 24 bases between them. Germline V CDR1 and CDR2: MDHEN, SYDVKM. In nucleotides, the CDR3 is TGTGCCAGCCGAGGGGGGCCGGGAACCAGCTTGTACGAGCAGTACTTC. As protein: CASRGGPGTSLYEQYF.